This T cell receptor (beta chain) was profiled in a study of blood T cell repertoires in COVID-19. The wider study: Material from acute and convalescent COVID-19 was sourced from the United States, Italy and Spain. The cDNA or gDNA used as material had been derived from T cells, B-cell-depleted T cells, or PBMCs.

Recruitment covered 20 to 25 US areas and drew participants whose ages spanned roughly 18 to 100 years. Recovery among Cohort 3 donors was established by two negative PCRs, clearance, or symptom resolution. TCRdb's table, derived via immunoSEQ multiplex PCR, lists solely in-frame clones and lacks some. Here the sample spans under 300,000 clones, roughly 89% being singletons. The V end was cut by 3 bases, the J end by 9 bases, with 19 bases between. Germline CDR1 SGHRS, CDR2 YFSETQ. The CDR3 totals 15 residues. This receptor was identified in a woman between 35 and 50 years old who had recovered from COVID-19. Sequenced material: PBMCs or T cells enriched from blood (not recorded which). J is TRBJ2-1 and V is TRBV5-1; maybe TRBD2 (6 bases). The CDR3 DNA sequence: TGCGCCAGCAGCTATTGGGCGGGGCTGAACAGTGAGCAGTTCTTC. Translating gives CASSYWAGLNSEQFF.